Sequencing of this TCR beta chain was carried out in a study of radiotherapy plus CTLA-4 blockade in lung cancer. Study overall: With 25% to 40% of patients having disease control, objective responses were seen in under 20%.

Findings and limits, study-wide: The best predictor of response was reported to be early blood T cell clone dynamics, with interferon-beta. Subsequent to radiotherapy plus ipilimumab, tumor-derived TCR clones underwent expansion in blood.

Note on this clone: No antigen is known for it.

With 2 bases clipped from V and 5 bases from J, the junction kept 14 bases outside the gene matches. Germline V gene lookup returns CDR1 SGHVS and CDR2 FQNEAQ. This CDR3 has 17 amino acids. The table came from immunoSEQ multiplex PCR; TCRdb's copy has only in-frame clones and leaves some out. The profile shows 85,000 to 130,000 clones, over 75% of them singletons. This receptor was obtained from a human donor with non-small cell lung cancer that progressed on radiotherapy plus ipilimumab. Some clones in this sample may be carry-over from other donors' samples. The sequencing used peripheral blood, collected from a patient treated with radiotherapy plus ipilimumab. This chain connects TRBV7-8 to TRBJ1-2; TRBD1 matches 7 bases. CDR3 in amino acids: CASSLLEGATRGYGYTF. CDR3 sequence (DNA): TGTGCCAGCAGCTTATTGGAGGGGGCCACCCGTGGGTATGGCTACACCTTC.